Sequencing of this TCR beta chain was carried out in a study of T cell repertoires in cytomegalovirus infection. Study findings and constraints: In two of eight donors, the top clonotype was HLA-C-restricted CMV-specific.

Each CDR3 protein is one row after TCRdb ran MiXCR on the reads. The sample comprises about 250,000 distinct CDR3 sequences, approximately 17% of which are singletons, and around 43% rests with the top ten. The CDR3 extends over 15 amino acids. Germline trimming cut 2 bases from V and 6 bases from J; bases unmatched to any gene: 7. From germline, CDR1 is MNHEY and CDR2 SVGAGI. With regard to this clonotype: Its antigen remains unidentified.

The sequenced material came from CD8+ T cells from PBMCs. This sequence joins TRBV6-5 and TRBJ1-2; 9 bases fit TRBD1. This TCR was recovered from a human donor in good health (CMV status not recorded). Some clones in this sample may be carry-over from other donors' samples. In DNA form, the CDR3 reads TGTGCCAGCAGTTACGGGACAGGGTTAAACGATGGCTACACCTTC. Translating it yields CASSYGTGLNDGYTF.